This entry features one T cell receptor (beta chain) sequence. In its sample, this clonotype was seen a few times. Its antigen is not yet known. No base quality information exists; no much larger clone differs at one position. The data derive from a study of response to subunit inactivated influenza vaccine (dated by TCRdb to 2017 to 2018). In the study overall: To follow how T cells responded to a trivalent subunit inactivated influenza vaccine, the researchers relied on deep quantitative profiling of the T cell receptor repertoire. Overall study results and their limits: According to the authors, only a limited number of new T cells may be recruited by each seasonal influenza vaccination.

Sequences DFQATT (CDR1) and SNEGSKA (CDR2) are obtained from the germline V gene (reference sequence). The germline V end is reduced by 3 bases and the J end by 2 bases; junction bases left unmatched: 10. The CDR3 numbers 16 residues from cysteine through phenylalanine. Only the CDR3 part of the read is kept: 48 bases, read in frame from the first base. To prepare the library, RT-PCR was applied. Reads for this sample came from an Illumina HiSeq 2500. The public reads were reprocessed in TCRdb via fastp at Q25 and MiXCR, keeping in-frame beta chains. Rows with one shared CDR3 protein collapse into an entry with the most common genes and DNA. The sample contains about 800,000 distinct CDR3 sequences, 21% of them found a single time. In total, the top ten clones hold 9.5% to 13% of the sample.

The source was PBMCs from blood, collected roughly 5 days after vaccination. Recombination connected TRBV20-1 to TRBJ2-1; 7 middle bases align to TRBD2. This TCR was sampled from a middle-aged man who received an inactivated influenza vaccine. Donor details come from another sample of the same person, matched by shared clones. This receptor carries the CDR3 CSARNLRRETYNEQFF. DNA sequence: TGCAGTGCTAGGAACCTCCGGCGGGAGACCTACAATGAGCAGTTCTTC.